Shown below are 7 T cell receptor beta chains from a single sample sequenced in a study of CXCR3-negative and CXCR3-positive naive CD8 T cells. Points from the study as a whole: CXCR3-negative naive cells had less hydrophobic TRB CDR3s than did CXCR3-positive naive cells.

It was by 5' RACE with UMI labels that the TRB cDNA libraries were prepared. TCRdb reworked the 5' RACE reads into one entry per CDR3 protein, no DNA. The listing contains around 63,000 distinct CDR3 sequences. For these receptors, no antigen is known. The specimen was naive CXCR3+ CD8+ T cells from blood. The subset here: CD45RO-CCR7+CD27+CD95- naive CD8+ T cells expressing CXCR3 (TNR3+). The source of these receptors is a human donor in good health. Some clones in this sample may be carry-over from other donors' samples.

V and J are TRBV4-3 and TRBJ2-1; TCRdb outputs TRBD1, but without DNA this stays unchecked. The CDR3 spans 14 residues. Germline V lookup: CDR1 LGHNA, CDR2 YSLEER. This chain's CDR3 is CASSRWTGSNEQFF.

The chain uses TRBV5-5 and TRBJ2-5; absent DNA, TCRdb's TRBD2 call cannot be checked. CDR3 length equals 12 residues. Germline CDR1 reads SGHKS; CDR2 reads YYEKEE (reference sequence). This CDR3 reads CASSGLGEAQYF.

The gene calls are TRBV2 and TRBJ1-1; TCRdb outputs TRBD1, but without DNA this stays unchecked. The CDR3 extends over 13 amino acids. From germline, CDR1 is SNHLY and CDR2 FYNNEI. CDR3 region: CASRRTGSTEAFF.

The V gene is TRBV2, the J gene TRBJ2-3; there is no DNA to check the TCRdb D call of TRBD2. Per germline, CDR1 SNHLY and CDR2 FYNNEI. The CDR3 length is 13 residues. The CDR3: CASDYNSGDTQYF.

This chain links TRBV11-2 with TRBJ1-1; the TCRdb D gene call, TRBD1, has no DNA to confirm it. The CDR3 length is 14 residues. Per germline, CDR1 SGHAT and CDR2 FQNNGV. The CDR3 loop reads CASSLLGGDTEAFF.

This chain connects TRBV7-2 to TRBJ2-7. CDR1 is SGHTA, CDR2 FQGNSA, per germline. The CDR3 spans 14 residues. CDR3 residues: CASSLVPPAYEQYF.

In terms of frequency, this clonotype is medium-sized. The chain carries TRBV29-1 and TRBJ1-2; TCRdb calls TRBD1, which cannot be checked without DNA. The CDR3 extends over 13 amino acids. The germline V gene has CDR1 SQVTM and CDR2 ANQGSEA. The chain's CDR3 is CSVERQENYGYTF.